This section outlines one T cell receptor beta chain sequence together with its context. The data stem from a study of shared clonotypes between healthy human individuals. The overall study: The study used three CD4 naive, three CD4 memory, two CD8 naive and one CD8 memory plate per donor.

Several immunoSEQ plates held equal portions of the genomic DNA taken from each subset. Using immunoSEQ multiplex PCR, the repertoire was profiled, and TCRdb retains in-frame clones only, with some absent. The sample contains some 600,000 clones, around 96% of which appear only once. Terminally differentiated effector memory CD45RA+ cells were left out of the naive CD8 fraction, which was CD45RO-negative and positively selected for CCR7. The germline CDR1 and CDR2 sequences are MDHEN and SYDVKM. The CDR3 is made up of 14 amino acids. V usage is TRBV28 and J usage is TRBJ2-5, with 7 bases matching TRBD1. The DNA end is a closer match to TRBJ2-7, so the J assignment may be wrong. Material for sequencing was naive CD8+ T cells sorted from blood. This clonotype was obtained from a woman younger than 45 in good health. CDR3 DNA sequence: TGTGCCAGCAGTCCTACAGGGGTACTCTACGAGCAGTACTTC. It is translated as CASSPTGVLYEQYF.